The 5 T cell receptor beta chains below come from one sample, sequenced in a study of T cells in Graves' hyperthyroidism and ophthalmopathy. The CDR3 regions of TCR beta were amplified from RNA transcripts. The TCR CDR3 was amplified in a first-round RT-PCR using the HTBI primer set. TCRdb fed the multiplex PCR reads into MiXCR, producing one record per CDR3 protein. The data hold about 600,000 distinct CDR3 sequences, with approximately 14% observed a single time. The material sequenced was blood. The receptors here all came from a woman between 18 and 29 years old with Graves' ophthalmopathy.

In this sample, this clonotype turned up many times. The chain uses TRBV27 and TRBJ1-1, with 7 positions matching TRBD1. Looked up from germline, CDR1 is MNHEY and CDR2 is SMNVEV (reference sequence). J was trimmed by 2 bases and V by 6 bases; bases with no gene match: 12. This CDR3 has 16 amino acids. The CDR3 is CASRTGKAAYNTEAFF. The CDR3 coding sequence is TGTGCCAGCAGGACAGGGAAGGCAGCATACAACACTGAAGCTTTCTTT.

This clonotype was counted between two and nine times. The rearrangement uses TRBV19 and TRBJ2-3; no clear D. CDR1 is LNHDA, CDR2 SQIVND, per germline (reference sequence). V was clipped by 3 bases and J by 2 bases, with 12 bases between them. This CDR3 region has 15 residues. In DNA, the CDR3 is TGTGCCAGTAGTATCGCAGGTATCCACACAGATACGCAGTATTTT. This sequence encodes CASSIAGIHTDTQYF.

This chain connects TRBV5-6 to TRBJ1-1, with D unresolved. The CDR3 is 14 residues long. Trimming cost V 2 bases and J 5 bases, with 13 bases left between them. Looked up from germline, CDR1 is SGHDT and CDR2 is YYEEEE. CDR3 residues: CASSFFRSDTEAFF. CDR3 sequence (DNA): TGTGCCAGCAGCTTTTTTAGGTCGGATACTGAAGCTTTCTTT.

This clonotype has more than one count but fewer than ten. This clone may be a read error of a much larger clone one base away. V gene TRBV7-2 combines with J gene TRBJ2-1, with TRBD2 identical over 11 bases. Germline V gene sequence: CDR1 SGHTA, CDR2 FQGNSA. The CDR3 consists of 14 residues. J lost 5 bases, V lost 5 bases, and 2 bases had no gene match. The CDR3 DNA is TGTGCCAGCAGCACGGGACTAGCGGACAATGAGCAGTTCTTC. This codes for CASSTGLADNEQFF. The full variable domain, its missing parts supplied by reference TRBV7-2 and TRBJ2-1, is GAGVSQSPSNKVTEKGKDVELRCDPISGHTALYWYRQSLGQGLEFLIYFQGNSAPDKSGLPSDRFSAERTGGSVSTLTIQRTQQEDSAVYLCASSTGLADNEQFFGPGTRLTVL.

CDR3 in amino acids: CASSPSTEQFF. The CDR3, as DNA: TGTGCCAGCAGCCCCAGTACTGAGCAGTTCTTC. V usage is TRBV9 and J usage is TRBJ2-1; unclear D gene. V lost 4 bases to trimming and J lost 9 bases, with 8 bases between them. The germline gives CDR1 SGDLS, CDR2 YYNGEE. This CDR3 comprises 11 residues.